Listed below are T cell receptor beta chains from one sample, sequenced in a study of cytotoxic CD8 clonotypes in ibrutinib-treated CLL. The table came from immunoSEQ multiplex PCR; TCRdb's copy has only in-frame clones and leaves some out. Of more than 200,000 clones in the sample, around 70% were seen once. Specimen: PBMCs, collected after 24 months of ibrutinib treatment. These TCRs come from a human donor with chronic lymphocytic leukemia. The CDR3 runs from the conserved cysteine through the conserved F or W. D genes are given only for firm matches. Size values are once, few and many counts, or a class for expanded clones, and some rows have none.

>few|TRBV7-3|TRBD2|TRBJ2-7
CASSPLAGSAYEQYF
TGTGCCAGCAGCCCGTTAGCGGGATCCGCCTACGAGCAGTACTTC
>few|TRBV28|NA|TRBJ2-3
CASSPPPLAYDTDTQYF
TGTGCCAGCAGTCCACCACCCCTAGCTTATGACACAGATACGCAGTATTTT
>NA|TRBV30|TRBD1|TRBJ1-2
CAWSETGRDGYTF
TGTGCCTGGAGTGAGACAGGGAGGGATGGCTACACCTTC
>NA|TRBV19|TRBD2|TRBJ2-3
CASSTGLAGRTDTQYF
TGTGCCAGTAGTACCGGACTAGCGGGCCGCACAGATACGCAGTATTTT
>NA|TRBV28|TRBD2|TRBJ2-1
CASSTRRLASEQFF
TGTGCCAGCAGTACCCGTAGACTAGCGAGTGAGCAGTTCTTC
>once|TRBV27|TRBD1|TRBJ1-4
CASSSSTGQGVFFEKLFF
TGTGCCAGCAGTTCGTCCACGGGACAGGGGGTATTTTTTGAAAAACTGTTTTTT
>NA|TRBV7-7|NA|TRBJ2-5
CASSTGPQETQYF
TGTGCTAGCAGTACGGGACCCCAAGAGACCCAGTACTTC
>NA|TRBV19|TRBD1|TRBJ1-5
CATAGTGKQPQHF
TGTGCCACGGCCGGGACAGGGAAACAGCCCCAGCATTTT
>NA|TRBV5-6|NA|TRBJ2-1
CASSLTSHEQFF
TGTGCCAGCAGCTTGACTAGTCATGAGCAGTTCTTC
>once|TRBV7-6|NA|TRBJ1-1
CASSLGSGSNTEAFF
TGTGCCAGCAGCTTAGGGTCCGGCAGTAACACTGAAGCTTTCTTT
>NA|TRBV5-1|NA|TRBJ2-1
CASSLPGNYNEQFF
TGCGCCAGCAGCCTGCCGGGGAACTACAATGAGCAGTTCTTC
>NA|TRBV4-1|NA|TRBJ1-5
CASSQDGEGPRGDQPQHF
TGCGCCAGCAGCCAAGATGGGGAAGGCCCCCGGGGGGATCAGCCCCAGCATTTT
>NA|TRBV28|NA|TRBJ2-4
CASSPDSLVTKNIQYF
TGTGCCAGCAGTCCCGACTCCCTGGTGACCAAAAACATTCAGTACTTC
>NA|TRBV5-1|TRBD1|TRBJ1-1
CASSLQGGRDTEAFF
TGCGCCAGCAGCTTACAGGGGGGTAGGGACACTGAAGCTTTCTTT
>NA|TRBV2|NA|TRBJ1-5
CASSEMGPNQPQHF
TGTGCCAGCAGTGAAATGGGGCCAAATCAGCCCCAGCATTTT
>NA|TRBV4-1|NA|TRBJ2-5
CASSPQGIQGSETQYF
TGCGCCAGCAGCCCACAAGGGATACAGGGAAGTGAGACCCAGTACTTC
>many|TRBV4-3|NA|TRBJ1-2
CASSQTGNYGYTF
TGCGCCAGCAGCCAGACGGGGAACTATGGCTACACCTTC
>NA|TRBV9|TRBD2|TRBJ2-3
CASTPTSADTQYF
TGTGCCAGCACCCCTACTAGCGCAGATACGCAGTATTTT